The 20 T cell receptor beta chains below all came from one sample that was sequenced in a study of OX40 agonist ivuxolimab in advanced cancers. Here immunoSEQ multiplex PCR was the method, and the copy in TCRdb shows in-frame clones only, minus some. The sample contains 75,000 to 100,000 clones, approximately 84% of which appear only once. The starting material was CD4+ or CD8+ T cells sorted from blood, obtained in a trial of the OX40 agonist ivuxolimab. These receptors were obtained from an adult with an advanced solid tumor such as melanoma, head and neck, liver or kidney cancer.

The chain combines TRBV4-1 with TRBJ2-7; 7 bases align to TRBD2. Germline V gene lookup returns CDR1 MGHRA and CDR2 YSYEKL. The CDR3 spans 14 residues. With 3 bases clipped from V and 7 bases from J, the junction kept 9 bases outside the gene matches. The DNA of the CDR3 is TGCGCCAGCAGCCAGAAAGCGGCGGGAGAAGAGCAGTACTTC. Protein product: CASSQKAAGEEQYF.

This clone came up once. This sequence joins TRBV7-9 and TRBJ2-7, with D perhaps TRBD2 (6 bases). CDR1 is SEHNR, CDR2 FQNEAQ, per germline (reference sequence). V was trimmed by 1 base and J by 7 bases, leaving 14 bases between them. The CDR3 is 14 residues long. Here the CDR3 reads CASSLETGAHEQYF. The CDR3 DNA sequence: TGTGCCAGCAGCTTAGAGACGGGAGCCCATGAGCAGTACTTC.

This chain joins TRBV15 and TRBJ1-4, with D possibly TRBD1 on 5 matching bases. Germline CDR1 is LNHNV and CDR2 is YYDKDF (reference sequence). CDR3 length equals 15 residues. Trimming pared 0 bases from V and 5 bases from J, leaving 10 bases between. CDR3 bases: TGTGCCACCAGCAGAGAGGCAGGGTCCAATGAAAAACTGTTTTTT. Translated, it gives CATSREAGSNEKLFF.

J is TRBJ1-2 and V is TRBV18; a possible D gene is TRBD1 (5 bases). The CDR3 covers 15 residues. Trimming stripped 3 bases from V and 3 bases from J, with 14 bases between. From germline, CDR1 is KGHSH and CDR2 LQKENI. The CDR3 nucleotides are TGTGCCAGCTCACCTAATACCAGGGAAGACTATGGCTACACCTTC. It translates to CASSPNTREDYGYTF.

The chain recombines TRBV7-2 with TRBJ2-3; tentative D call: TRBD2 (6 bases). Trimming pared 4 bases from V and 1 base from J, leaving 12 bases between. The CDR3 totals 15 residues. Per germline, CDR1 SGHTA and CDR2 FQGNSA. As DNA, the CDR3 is TGTGCCAGCAGCTCTCTTACGGGGGGCACAGATACGCAGTATTTT. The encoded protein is CASSSLTGGTDTQYF.

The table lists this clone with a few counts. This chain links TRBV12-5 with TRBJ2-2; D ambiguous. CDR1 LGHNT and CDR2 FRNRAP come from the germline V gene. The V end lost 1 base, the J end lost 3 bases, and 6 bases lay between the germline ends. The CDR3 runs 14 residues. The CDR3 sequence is CASGLASDTGELFF. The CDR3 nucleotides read TGTGCTAGTGGTTTGGCCTCGGACACCGGGGAGCTGTTTTTT.

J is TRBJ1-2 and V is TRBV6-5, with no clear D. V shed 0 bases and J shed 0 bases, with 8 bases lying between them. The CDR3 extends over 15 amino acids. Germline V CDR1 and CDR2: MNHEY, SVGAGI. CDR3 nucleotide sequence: TGTGCCAGCAGTTACTCGGCGACTTCTAACTATGGCTACACCTTC. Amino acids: CASSYSATSNYGYTF.

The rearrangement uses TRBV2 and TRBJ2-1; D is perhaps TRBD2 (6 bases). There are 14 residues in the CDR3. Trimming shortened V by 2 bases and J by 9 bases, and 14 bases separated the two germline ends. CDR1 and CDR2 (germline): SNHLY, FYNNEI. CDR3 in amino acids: CASSEIRGEVEQFF. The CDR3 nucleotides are TGTGCCAGCAGTGAAATCCGAGGGGAGGTTGAGCAGTTCTTC.

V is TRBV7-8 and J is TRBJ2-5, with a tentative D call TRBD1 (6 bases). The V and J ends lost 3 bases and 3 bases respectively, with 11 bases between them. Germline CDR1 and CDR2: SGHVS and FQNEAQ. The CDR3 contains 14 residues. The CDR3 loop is CASSFRAGEETQYF. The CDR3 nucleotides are TGTGCCAGCAGCTTCCGGGCAGGGGAAGAGACCCAGTACTTC.

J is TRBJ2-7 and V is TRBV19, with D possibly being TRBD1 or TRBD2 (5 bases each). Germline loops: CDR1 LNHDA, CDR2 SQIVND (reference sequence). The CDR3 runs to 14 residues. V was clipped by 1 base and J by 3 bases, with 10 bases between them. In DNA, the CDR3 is TGTGCCAGTAGTATAGGAGGGGTTGACTACGAGCAGTACTTC. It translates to CASSIGGVDYEQYF.

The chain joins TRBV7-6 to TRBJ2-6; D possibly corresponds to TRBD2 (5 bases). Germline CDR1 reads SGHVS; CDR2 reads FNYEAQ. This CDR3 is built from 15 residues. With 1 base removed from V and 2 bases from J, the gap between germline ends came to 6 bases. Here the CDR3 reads CASSLEGAGANVLTF. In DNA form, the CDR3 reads TGTGCCAGCAGCTTAGAGGGAGCTGGGGCCAACGTCCTGACTTTC. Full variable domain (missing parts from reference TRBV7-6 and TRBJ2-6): GAGVSQSPRYKVTKRGQDVALRCDPISGHVSLYWYRQALGQGPEFLTYFNYEAQQDKSGLPNDRFSAERPEGSISTLTIQRTEQRDSAMYRCASSLEGAGANVLTFGAGSRLTVL.

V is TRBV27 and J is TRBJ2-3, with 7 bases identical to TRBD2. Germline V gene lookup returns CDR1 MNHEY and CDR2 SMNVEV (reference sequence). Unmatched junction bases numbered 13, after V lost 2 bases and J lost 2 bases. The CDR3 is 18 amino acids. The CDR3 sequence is CASSLGLDLYSSTDTQYF. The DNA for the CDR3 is TGTGCCAGCAGTTTAGGACTAGACCTATACTCATCCACAGATACGCAGTATTTT.

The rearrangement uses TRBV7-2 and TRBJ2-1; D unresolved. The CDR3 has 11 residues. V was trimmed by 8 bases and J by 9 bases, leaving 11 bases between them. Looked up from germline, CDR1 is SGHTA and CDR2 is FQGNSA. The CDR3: CASVGRIEQFF. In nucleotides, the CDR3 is TGTGCCAGCGTTGGACGTATTGAGCAGTTCTTC. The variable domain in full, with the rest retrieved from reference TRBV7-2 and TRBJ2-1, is GAGVSQSPSNKVTEKGKDVELRCDPISGHTALYWYRQSLGQGLEFLIYFQGNSAPDKSGLPSDRFSAERTGGSVSTLTIQRTQQEDSAVYLCASVGRIEQFFGPGTRLTVL.

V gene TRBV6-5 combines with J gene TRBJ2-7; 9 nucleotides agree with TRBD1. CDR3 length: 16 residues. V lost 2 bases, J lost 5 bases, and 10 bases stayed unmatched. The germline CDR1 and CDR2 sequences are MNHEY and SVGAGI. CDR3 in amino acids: CASSYPPDRGSDEQYF. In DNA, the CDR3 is TGTGCCAGCAGTTACCCACCCGACAGGGGGTCCGACGAGCAGTACTTC.

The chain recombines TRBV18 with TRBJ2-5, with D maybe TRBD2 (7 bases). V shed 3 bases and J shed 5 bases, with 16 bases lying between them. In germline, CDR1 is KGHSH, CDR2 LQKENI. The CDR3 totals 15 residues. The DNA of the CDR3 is TGTGCCAGCTCACCGCAACAGGGAGGGGTGGAGACCCAGTACTTC. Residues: CASSPQQGGVETQYF.

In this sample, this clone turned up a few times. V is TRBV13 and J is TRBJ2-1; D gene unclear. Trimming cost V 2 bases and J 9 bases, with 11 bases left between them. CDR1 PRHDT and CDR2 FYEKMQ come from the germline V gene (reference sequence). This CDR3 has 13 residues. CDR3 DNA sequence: TGTGCCAGCAGCTTAAGGGTTGTGCGTGAGCAGTTCTTC. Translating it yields CASSLRVVREQFF.

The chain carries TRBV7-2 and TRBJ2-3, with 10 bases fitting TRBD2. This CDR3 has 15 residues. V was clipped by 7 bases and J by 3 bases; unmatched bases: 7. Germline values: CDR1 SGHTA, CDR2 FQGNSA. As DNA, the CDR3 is TGTGCCAGCACCCAGCGGGGGGGTATAACAGATACGCAGTATTTT. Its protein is CASTQRGGITDTQYF.

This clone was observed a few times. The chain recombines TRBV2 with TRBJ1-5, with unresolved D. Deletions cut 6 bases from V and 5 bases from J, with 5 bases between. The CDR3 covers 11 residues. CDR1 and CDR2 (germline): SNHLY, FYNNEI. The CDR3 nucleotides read TGTGCCAGCAGGCTGGATCAGCCCCAGCATTTT. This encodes CASRLDQPQHF.

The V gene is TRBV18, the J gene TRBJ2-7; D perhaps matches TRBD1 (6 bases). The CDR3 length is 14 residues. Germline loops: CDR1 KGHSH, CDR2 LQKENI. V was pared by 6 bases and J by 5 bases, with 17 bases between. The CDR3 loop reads CASSFDTGTNEQYF. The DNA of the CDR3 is TGTGCCAGCTCCTTCGACACAGGGACAAACGAGCAGTACTTC.

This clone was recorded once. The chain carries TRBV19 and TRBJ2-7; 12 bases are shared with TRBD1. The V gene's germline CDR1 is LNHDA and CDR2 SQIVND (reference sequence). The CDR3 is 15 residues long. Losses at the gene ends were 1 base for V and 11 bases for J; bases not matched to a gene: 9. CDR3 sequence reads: CASSIVRDRGLIEYF. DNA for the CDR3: TGTGCCAGTAGTATAGTCCGGGACAGGGGGCTTATAGAGTACTTC.